These 13 T cell receptor beta chains originate from one sample sequenced in a study of T-cell memory formation after mild COVID-19. TCRdb recomputed calls from the 5' RACE reads with MiXCR, one row per CDR3 protein. The repertoire includes around 450,000 distinct CDR3 sequences, about 20% of them detected once, and 7.5% to 9.5% sits in the top ten. Source material: PBMCs or a T cell subset sorted from them (not recorded which). These TCRs come from an adult woman who had mild COVID-19 (a few samples of this study predate the infection). Cell type and time point are not known.

J is TRBJ2-1 and V is TRBV29-1; possibly TRBD1 for D (5 bases). Germline V gene data show CDR1 as SQVTM and CDR2 as ANQGSEA. CDR3 length: 12 residues. Trimming removed 7 bases from V and 9 bases from J, with 16 bases in between. This CDR3 is CSGNRQTTEQFF. CDR3 nucleotides: TGCAGCGGAAACAGGCAAACGACTGAGCAGTTCTTC.

This chain uses TRBV6-5 with TRBJ2-3; D is tentatively TRBD1 or TRBD2 (6 bases each). CDR1 is MNHEY, CDR2 SVGAGI, per germline. The CDR3 is made up of 16 amino acids. V shed 0 bases and J shed 5 bases, with 15 bases lying between them. The CDR3 region has the DNA TGTGCCAGCAGTTACTCGGGGGGCCGAAGTAGAGATACGCAGTATTTT. Amino acid sequence: CASSYSGGRSRDTQYF.

This chain joins TRBV6-5 and TRBJ2-1; D possibly corresponds to TRBD2 (7 bases). Germline V gene data show CDR1 as MNHEY and CDR2 as SVGAGI. The CDR3 is made up of 14 amino acids. The V end was cut by 8 bases, the J end by 4 bases, with 15 bases between. The CDR3 DNA sequence: TGTGCCAGCTCTGGGGGGGGGGCTTACAATGAGCAGTTCTTC. Protein product: CASSGGGAYNEQFF.

This chain links TRBV3-1 with TRBJ1-6, with 7 bases aligning to TRBD1. CDR1 and CDR2 (germline): LGHDT, YNNKEL (reference sequence). The CDR3 extends over 12 amino acids. The ends lost 5 bases at V and 14 bases at J; junction bases unmatched: 6. The CDR3 sequence is CASSNRDSTLHF. The CDR3, as DNA: TGTGCCAGCAGCAATCGGGACAGCACCCTCCACTTT.

This clonotype turned up a few times. This chain joins TRBV6-1 and TRBJ1-2; D is unresolved. Germline loops: CDR1 MNHNS, CDR2 SASEGT. Trimming pared 2 bases from V and 4 bases from J, leaving 8 bases between. The CDR3 loop spans 13 amino acids. CDR3 sequence (DNA): TGTGCCAGCAGTGAAAGGCGGATCTATGGCTACACCTTC. Protein: CASSERRIYGYTF.

This clonotype occurred a few times. Here the CDR3 DNA reads TGTGCCAGCAGCCCCCTGGGCCTAGCGGGCACAGATACGCAGTATTTT. As protein: CASSPLGLAGTDTQYF. The chain couples TRBV7-6 to TRBJ2-3, with 7 bases matching TRBD2. The CDR3 is 16 residues long. CDR1 SGHVS and CDR2 FNYEAQ come from the germline V gene. V lost 5 bases and J lost 1; bases outside the gene matches: 9. Together with reference TRBV7-6 and TRBJ2-3, the CDR3 gives the full variable domain: GAGVSQSPRYKVTKRGQDVALRCDPISGHVSLYWYRQALGQGPEFLTYFNYEAQQDKSGLPNDRFSAERPEGSISTLTIQRTEQRDSAMYRCASSPLGLAGTDTQYFGPGTRLTVL.

The genes are TRBV29-1 and TRBJ1-1, with unresolved D. Trimming took 2 bases from V and 1 from J, leaving 8 bases between them. Germline lookup yields CDR1 SQVTM and CDR2 ANQGSEA. The CDR3 extends over 13 amino acids. CDR3 in amino acids: CSVELRPNTEAFF. The CDR3 DNA sequence: TGCAGCGTTGAATTGCGCCCGAACACTGAAGCTTTCTTT.

V gene TRBV5-1 combines with J gene TRBJ1-1, with D unclear. Germline V CDR1 and CDR2: SGHRS, YFSETQ. V was clipped by 5 bases and J by 2 bases, with 10 bases between them. The CDR3 is 13 residues long. CDR3 residues: CASSLEFNTEAFF. As DNA, the CDR3 is TGCGCCAGCAGTCTTGAGTTTAACACTGAAGCTTTCTTT.

The DNA of the CDR3 is TGCGCCAGCAGCTTGGCCTCGACAGGGGGGGAGACCCAGTACTTC. It translates to CASSLASTGGETQYF. The rearrangement joins TRBV5-1 to TRBJ2-5; 9 bases fit TRBD1. CDR1 and CDR2 (germline): SGHRS, YFSETQ. With 0 bases clipped from V and 5 bases from J, the junction kept 5 bases outside the gene matches. The CDR3 spans 15 residues.

This clonotype has only a few counts. Here the CDR3 DNA reads TGTGCCAGCAGCGCGAGTAGCGGGACTAGCGTTATAATCACAGATACGCAGTATTTT. Translation: CASSASSGTSVIITDTQYF. This chain joins TRBV9 and TRBJ2-3; 10 bases agree with TRBD2. CDR3 length: 19 amino acids. Losses at the gene ends were 3 bases for V and 2 bases for J; bases not matched to a gene: 15. Germline CDR1 is SGDLS and CDR2 is YYNGEE.

This clonotype was seen a few times. V gene TRBV24-1 combines with J gene TRBJ1-2, with unresolved D. CDR1 is KGHDR and CDR2 is SFDVKD in the germline V gene. This CDR3 has 12 residues. Trimming removed 0 bases from V and 2 bases from J, with 0 bases in between. CDR3 DNA: TGTGCCACCAGTGATTTGAACTATGGCTACACCTTC. Translating gives CATSDLNYGYTF.

The chain is built from TRBV7-9 and TRBJ2-6; 9 bases fit TRBD1. CDR1 SEHNR and CDR2 FQNEAQ come from the germline V gene (reference sequence). The CDR3 has 18 amino acids. Trimming cost V 2 bases and J 0 bases; bases outside gene matches: 5. The CDR3 is CASSLPDRGHSGANVLTF. The CDR3 bases are TGTGCCAGCAGCTTACCGGACAGGGGTCACTCTGGGGCCAACGTCCTGACTTTC.

There are a few counts of this clonotype. This chain links TRBV6-6 with TRBJ2-3; perhaps TRBD1 as D (5 bases). Trimming took 1 base from V and 1 from J, leaving 9 bases between them. This CDR3 contains 15 residues. Germline V gene data show CDR1 as MNHNY and CDR2 as SVGAGI (reference sequence). CDR3 nucleotide sequence: TGTGCCAGCAGTTACTTAGACAGCGGCACAGATACGCAGTATTTT. Its protein is CASSYLDSGTDTQYF.